This TCR beta chain stems from a study of blood T cell repertoires in COVID-19. Sequenced by immunoSEQ multiplex PCR; TCRdb stores in-frame clones only, minus some. The profile shows around 9,700 clones, 70% to 90% of them singletons. This clone was recorded once. Germline CDR1 and CDR2: MNHEY and SMNVEV (reference sequence). V shed 6 bases, J shed 5 bases, and the junction held 8 bases outside the gene matches. The CDR3 length is 16 residues. The sample was peripheral blood. This sequence was found in a man younger than 40 with active or convalescent COVID-19. The chain links TRBV27 to TRBJ2-2; 11 nucleotides match TRBD1. CDR3 DNA: TGTGCCAGCAGGGGGGGACAGGGGGATTATACCGGGGAGCTGTTTTTT. This sequence encodes CASRGGQGDYTGELFF.